This T cell receptor beta chain stems from a study of blood T cell repertoires in COVID-19. Study-level information: Italy, Spain and the United States were the sources of the convalescent and acute COVID-19 samples.

CDR3 length: 17 residues. CDR1 and CDR2 from the germline V gene are SGHTA and FQGNSA. V was pared by 4 bases and J by 1 base, with 9 bases of the junction left unmatched. As processed by the authors: Estimation of nucleated cell counts was performed using reference gene primer amplification. The protocol was immunoSEQ multiplex PCR, while the TCRdb copy is restricted to in-frame clones and leaves out a portion. V, J and clone size derive from that table, while D and trimming were established from the DNA sequence. The sample shows some 200,000 clones, roughly 79% of them seen only once. Sequencing was done on a sample of peripheral blood. The receptor comes from a woman aged 40 to 49 with COVID-19, enrolled during active disease. This chain joins TRBV7-2 and TRBJ1-1, with 10 bases that match TRBD1. In DNA form, the CDR3 reads TGTGCCAGCAGCTCCCACTGGACAGGGGGAGGGAACACTGAAGCTTTCTTT. Translated, it gives CASSSHWTGGGNTEAFF.